Each of the 3 T cell receptor beta chains below was sequenced from the same sample in a study of CD8+ T cells in alopecia areata. RNA was extracted and reverse transcribed into cDNA as the sequencing template. This table comes from immunoSEQ multiplex PCR, and its TCRdb copy is limited to in-frame clones, with some not included. The sample records 150,000 to 200,000 clones, less than 65% being singletons. This sample's treatment: oral pan-JAK inhibitor, 5-10 mg twice daily. The material sequenced was CD4+ T cells sorted from blood, taken at week 24, from a patient treated with tofacitinib. These receptors were obtained from a human donor with alopecia areata.

V and J are TRBV30 and TRBJ1-5; 10 nucleotides align to TRBD1. Germline assignment: CDR1 GTSNPN and CDR2 SVGIG (reference sequence). Trimming cost V 5 bases and J 4 bases; bases outside gene matches: 2. The CDR3 length is 13 residues. This chain's CDR3 is CAWGQGVNQPQHF. CDR3 in DNA: TGTGCCTGGGGACAGGGGGTTAATCAGCCCCAGCATTTT.

This rearrangement joins TRBV25-1 to TRBJ2-7; 8 bases line up with TRBD1. V gave up 6 bases and J gave up 2 bases; unmatched junction bases: 6. The length of the CDR3 is 14 residues. Germline V gene sequence: CDR1 MGHDK, CDR2 SYGVNS. Written as DNA, the CDR3 is TGTGCCAGCAGGGGAAGACAGGGGACCTACGAGCAGTACTTC. This encodes CASRGRQGTYEQYF.

This clone has only a few counts. The rearrangement joins TRBV14 to TRBJ1-2, with D perhaps TRBD1 (5 bases). Germline V gene lookup returns CDR1 SGHDN and CDR2 FVKESK. The V end lost 4 bases, the J end lost 4 bases, and 16 bases lay between the germline ends. The CDR3 is made up of 15 amino acids. The CDR3 spells CASSRFRDTTYGYTF. The CDR3 DNA sequence: TGTGCCAGCAGCCGTTTCAGGGATACCACCTATGGCTACACCTTC. The complete variable domain, with remaining parts taken from reference TRBV14 and TRBJ1-2, reads EAGVTQFPSHSVIEKGQTVTLRCDPISGHDNLYWYRRVMGKEIKFLLHFVKESKQDESGMPNNRFLAERTGGTYSTLKVQPAELEDSGVYFCASSRFRDTTYGYTFGSGTRLTVV.